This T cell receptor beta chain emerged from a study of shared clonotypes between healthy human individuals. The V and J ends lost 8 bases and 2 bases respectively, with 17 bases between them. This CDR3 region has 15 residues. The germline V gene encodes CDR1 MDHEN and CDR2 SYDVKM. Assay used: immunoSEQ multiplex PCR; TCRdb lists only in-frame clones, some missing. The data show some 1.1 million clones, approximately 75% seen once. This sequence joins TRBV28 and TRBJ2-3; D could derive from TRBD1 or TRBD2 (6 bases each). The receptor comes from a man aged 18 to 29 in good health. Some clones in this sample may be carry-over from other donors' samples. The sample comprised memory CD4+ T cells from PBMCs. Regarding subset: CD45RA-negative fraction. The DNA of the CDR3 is TGTGCCAGCTCCCCCCGGGGGCGGGCCACAGATACGCAGTATTTT. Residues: CASSPRGRATDTQYF.